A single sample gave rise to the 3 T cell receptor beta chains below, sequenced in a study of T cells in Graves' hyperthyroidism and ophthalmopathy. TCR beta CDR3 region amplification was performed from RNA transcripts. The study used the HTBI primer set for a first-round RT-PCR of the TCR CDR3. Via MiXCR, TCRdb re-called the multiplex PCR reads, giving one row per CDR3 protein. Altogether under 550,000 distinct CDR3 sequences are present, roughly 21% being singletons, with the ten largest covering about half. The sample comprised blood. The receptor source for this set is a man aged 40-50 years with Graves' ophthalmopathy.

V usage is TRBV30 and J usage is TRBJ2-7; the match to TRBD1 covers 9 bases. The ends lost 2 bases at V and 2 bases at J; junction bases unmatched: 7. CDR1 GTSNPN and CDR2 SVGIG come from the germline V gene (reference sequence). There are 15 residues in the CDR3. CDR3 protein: CAWSTGTGITYEQYF. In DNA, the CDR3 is TGTGCCTGGAGTACCGGGACAGGGATCACCTACGAGCAGTACTTC.

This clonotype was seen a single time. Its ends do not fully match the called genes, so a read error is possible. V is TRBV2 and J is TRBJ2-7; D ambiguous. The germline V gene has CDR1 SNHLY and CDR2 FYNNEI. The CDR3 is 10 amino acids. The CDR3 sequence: CASLGNEQYF. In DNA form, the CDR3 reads TGTGCCAGCTTGGGGAACGAGCAGTACTTT.

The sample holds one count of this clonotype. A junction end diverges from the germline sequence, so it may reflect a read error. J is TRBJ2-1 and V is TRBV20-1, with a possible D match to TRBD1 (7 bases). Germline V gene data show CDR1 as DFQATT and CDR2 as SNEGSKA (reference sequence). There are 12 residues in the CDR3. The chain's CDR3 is CGASVRGNEQFF. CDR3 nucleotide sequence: TGCGGTGCTAGCGTCAGGGGGAATGAGCAGTTCTTC.